What follows describes a single TCR beta chain. The CDR3 is 16 amino acids. Germline lookup yields CDR1 SGHRS and CDR2 YFSETQ. V was clipped by 4 bases and J by 6 bases; unmatched bases: 14. Assay: immunoSEQ multiplex PCR; the TCRdb copy retains only in-frame clones and omits some. The data hold about 90,000 clones, with roughly 90% observed a single time. The sample comes from a study of blood T cell repertoires in COVID-19. Turning to the study itself: The samples span acute and convalescent COVID-19 from the United States, Italy and Spain.

The sequencing sample was made of peripheral blood. The receptor was isolated from a man aged 80 or over with acute or convalescent COVID-19. V gene TRBV5-1 combines with J gene TRBJ2-7, with 9 bases lining up with TRBD1. CDR3 loop: CASSPGPGTGKGEQYF. In DNA form, the CDR3 reads TGCGCCAGCAGCCCCGGCCCCGGGACAGGGAAGGGCGAGCAGTACTTC. Using reference TRBV5-1 and TRBJ2-7 for the parts outside the CDR3, the full variable domain is KAGVTQTPRYLIKTRGQQVTLSCSPISGHRSVSWYQQTPGQGLQFLFEYFSETQRNKGNFPGRFSGRQFSNSRSEMNVSTLELGDSALYLCASSPGPGTGKGEQYFGPGTRLTVT.